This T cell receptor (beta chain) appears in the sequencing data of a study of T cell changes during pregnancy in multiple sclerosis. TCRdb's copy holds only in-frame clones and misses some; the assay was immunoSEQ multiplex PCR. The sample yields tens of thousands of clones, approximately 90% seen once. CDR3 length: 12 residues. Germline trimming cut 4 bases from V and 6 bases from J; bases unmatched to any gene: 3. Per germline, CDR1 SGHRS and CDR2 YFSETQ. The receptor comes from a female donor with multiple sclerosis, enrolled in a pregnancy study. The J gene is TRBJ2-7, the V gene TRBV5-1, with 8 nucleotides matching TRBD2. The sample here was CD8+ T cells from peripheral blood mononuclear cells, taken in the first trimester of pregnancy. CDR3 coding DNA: TGCGCCAGCAGCCCGAGCGGGAGCGAGCAGTACTTC. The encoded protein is CASSPSGSEQYF.